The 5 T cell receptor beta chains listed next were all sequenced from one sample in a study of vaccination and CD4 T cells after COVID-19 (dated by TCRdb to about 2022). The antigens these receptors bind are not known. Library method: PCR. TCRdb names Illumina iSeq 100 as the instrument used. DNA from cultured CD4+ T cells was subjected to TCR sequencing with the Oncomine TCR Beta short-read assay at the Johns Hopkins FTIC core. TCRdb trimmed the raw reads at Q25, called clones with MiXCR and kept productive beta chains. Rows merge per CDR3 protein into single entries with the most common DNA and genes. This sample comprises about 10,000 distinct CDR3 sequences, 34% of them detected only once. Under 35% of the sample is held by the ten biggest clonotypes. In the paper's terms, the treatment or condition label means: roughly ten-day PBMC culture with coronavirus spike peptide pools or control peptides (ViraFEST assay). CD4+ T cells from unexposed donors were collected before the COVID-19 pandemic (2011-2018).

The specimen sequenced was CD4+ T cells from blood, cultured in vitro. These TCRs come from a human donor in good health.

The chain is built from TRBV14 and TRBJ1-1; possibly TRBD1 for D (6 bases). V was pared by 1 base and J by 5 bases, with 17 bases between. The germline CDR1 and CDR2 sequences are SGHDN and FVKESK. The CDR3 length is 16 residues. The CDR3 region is CASSQVRPGAGTEAFF. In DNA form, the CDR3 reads TGTGCCAGCAGCCAAGTCCGTCCGGGGGCCGGGACTGAAGCTTTCTTT.

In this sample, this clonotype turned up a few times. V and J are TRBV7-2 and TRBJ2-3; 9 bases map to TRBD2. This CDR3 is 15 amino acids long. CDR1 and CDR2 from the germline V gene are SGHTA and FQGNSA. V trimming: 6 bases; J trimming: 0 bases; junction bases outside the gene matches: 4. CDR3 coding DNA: TGTGCCAGCAGTCCCGGACTAGCGAGCACAGATACGCAGTATTTT. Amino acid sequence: CASSPGLASTDTQYF. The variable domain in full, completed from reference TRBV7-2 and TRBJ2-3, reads GAGVSQSPSNKVTEKGKDVELRCDPISGHTALYWYRQSLGQGLEFLIYFQGNSAPDKSGLPSDRFSAERTGGSVSTLTIQRTQQEDSAVYLCASSPGLASTDTQYFGPGTRLTVL.

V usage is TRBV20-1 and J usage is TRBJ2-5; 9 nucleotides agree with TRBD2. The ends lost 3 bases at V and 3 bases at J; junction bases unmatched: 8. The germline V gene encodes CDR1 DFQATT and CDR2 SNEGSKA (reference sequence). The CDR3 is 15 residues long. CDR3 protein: CSASGASGDEETQYF. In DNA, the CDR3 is TGCAGTGCTAGCGGGGCTAGCGGGGATGAAGAGACCCAGTACTTC.

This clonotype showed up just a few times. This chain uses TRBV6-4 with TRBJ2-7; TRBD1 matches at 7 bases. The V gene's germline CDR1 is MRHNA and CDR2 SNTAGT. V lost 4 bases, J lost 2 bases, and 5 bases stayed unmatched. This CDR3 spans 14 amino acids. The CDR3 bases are TGTGCCAGCAGTGGGTCTGGACAGGCCTACGAGCAGTACTTC. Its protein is CASSGSGQAYEQYF.

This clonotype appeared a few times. The CDR3, as DNA: TGCAGTGCTGACAGGCCGAACACCGGGGAGCTGTTTTTT. It specifies CSADRPNTGELFF. V usage is TRBV29-1 and J usage is TRBJ2-2; D is perhaps TRBD1 (6 bases). The CDR3 contains 13 residues. From germline, CDR1 is SQVTM and CDR2 ANQGSEA.